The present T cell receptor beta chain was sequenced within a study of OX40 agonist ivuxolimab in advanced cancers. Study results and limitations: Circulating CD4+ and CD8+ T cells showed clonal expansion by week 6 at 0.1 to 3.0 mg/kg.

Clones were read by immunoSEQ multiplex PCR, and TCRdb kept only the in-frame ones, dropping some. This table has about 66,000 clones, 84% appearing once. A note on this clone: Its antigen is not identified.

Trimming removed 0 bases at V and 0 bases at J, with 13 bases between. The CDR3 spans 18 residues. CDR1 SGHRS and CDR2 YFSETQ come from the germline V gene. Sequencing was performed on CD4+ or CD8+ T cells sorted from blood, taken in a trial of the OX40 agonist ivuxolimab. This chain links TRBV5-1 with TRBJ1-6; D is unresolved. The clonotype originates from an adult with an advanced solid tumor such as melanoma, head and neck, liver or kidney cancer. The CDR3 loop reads CASSLGSRVGSYNSPLHF. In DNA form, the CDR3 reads TGCGCCAGCAGCTTGGGGTCAAGGGTTGGCTCCTATAATTCACCCCTCCACTTT.